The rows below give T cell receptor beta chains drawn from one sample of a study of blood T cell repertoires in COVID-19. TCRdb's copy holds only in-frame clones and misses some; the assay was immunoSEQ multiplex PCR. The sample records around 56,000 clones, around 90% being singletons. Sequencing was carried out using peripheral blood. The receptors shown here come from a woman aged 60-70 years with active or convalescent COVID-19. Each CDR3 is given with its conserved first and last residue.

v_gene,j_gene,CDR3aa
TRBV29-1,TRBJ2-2,CSAKTGANTGELFF
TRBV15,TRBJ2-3,CATSTISPGRVGGTQYF
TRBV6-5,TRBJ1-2,CASSYSERTLYGYTF
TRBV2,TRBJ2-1,CASTSDRARSSYNEQFF
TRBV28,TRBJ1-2,CASTVSTRAGYTF
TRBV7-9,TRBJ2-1,CASSQGRGEYNEQFF
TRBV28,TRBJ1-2,CASTHRGGTSYGYTF
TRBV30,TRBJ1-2,CACGVTGVYGYTF
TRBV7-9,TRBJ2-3,CASSTDIDTQYF
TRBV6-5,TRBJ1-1,CASSYSTVNTEAFF
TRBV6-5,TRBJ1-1,CASSRPGQVATEAFF
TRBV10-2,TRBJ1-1,CASKEGRGMNTEAFF
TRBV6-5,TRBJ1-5,CASSYSAGMRRQPQHF
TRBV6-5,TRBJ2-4,CASSYSELAKNIQYF
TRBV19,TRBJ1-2,CASRAGAGNNYGYTF
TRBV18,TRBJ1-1,CASSMDREATEAFF
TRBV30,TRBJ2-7,CAWRAGLAGVEYF
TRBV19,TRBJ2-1,CASSQGDSSYNEQFF
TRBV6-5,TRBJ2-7,CASSYPRTGKGYEQYF
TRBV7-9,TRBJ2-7,CALSGRRPYEQYF
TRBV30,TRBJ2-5,CAWCHGGAGGQETQYF
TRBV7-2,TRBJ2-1,CASLEAGEYNEQFF
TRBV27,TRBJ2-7,CASGHSGNLYEQYF
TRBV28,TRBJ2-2,CASSGQRTGLRAGELFF
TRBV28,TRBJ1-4,CASSLGQSNEKLFF